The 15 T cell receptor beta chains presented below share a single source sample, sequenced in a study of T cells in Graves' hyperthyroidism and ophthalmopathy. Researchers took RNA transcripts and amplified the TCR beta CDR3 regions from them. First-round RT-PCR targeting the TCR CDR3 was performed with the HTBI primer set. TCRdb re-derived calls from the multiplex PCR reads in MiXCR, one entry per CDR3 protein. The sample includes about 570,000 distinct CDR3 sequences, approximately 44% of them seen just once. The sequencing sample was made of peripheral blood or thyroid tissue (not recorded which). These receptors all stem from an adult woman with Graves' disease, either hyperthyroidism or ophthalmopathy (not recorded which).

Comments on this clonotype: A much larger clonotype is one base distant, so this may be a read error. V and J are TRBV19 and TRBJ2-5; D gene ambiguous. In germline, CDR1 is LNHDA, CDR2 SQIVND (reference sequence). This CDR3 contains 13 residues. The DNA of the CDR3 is TGTGCCAGTAGGTGGACCCACCAAGAGAGCCAGTACTTC. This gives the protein CASRWTHQESQYF.

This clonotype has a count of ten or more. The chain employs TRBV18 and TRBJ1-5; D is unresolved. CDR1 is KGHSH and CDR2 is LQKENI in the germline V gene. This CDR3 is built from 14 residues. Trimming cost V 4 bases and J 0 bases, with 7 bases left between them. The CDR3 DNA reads TGTGCCAGCTCACTAAGCCATAGCAATCAGCCCCAGCATTTT. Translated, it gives CASSLSHSNQPQHF.

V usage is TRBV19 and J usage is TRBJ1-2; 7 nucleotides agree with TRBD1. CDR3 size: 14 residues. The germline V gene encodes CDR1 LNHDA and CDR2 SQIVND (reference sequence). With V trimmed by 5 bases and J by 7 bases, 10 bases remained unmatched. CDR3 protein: CASSPSVGGIGYTF. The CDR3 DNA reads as TGTGCCAGTAGTCCCTCGGTAGGGGGCATTGGCTACACCTTC.

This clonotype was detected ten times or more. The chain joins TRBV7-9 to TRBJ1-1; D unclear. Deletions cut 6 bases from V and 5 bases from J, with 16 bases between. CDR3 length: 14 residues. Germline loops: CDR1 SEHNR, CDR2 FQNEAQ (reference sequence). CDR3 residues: CASSPIQMGTEAFF. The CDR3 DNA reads TGTGCCAGCAGTCCGATCCAAATGGGGACTGAAGCTTTCTTT.

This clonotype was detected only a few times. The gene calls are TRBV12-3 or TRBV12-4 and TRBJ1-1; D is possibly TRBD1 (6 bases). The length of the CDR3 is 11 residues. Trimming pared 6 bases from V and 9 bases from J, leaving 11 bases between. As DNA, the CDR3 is TGTGCCAGCAGGTTTGGGGGCAAAGCTTTCTTT. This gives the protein CASRFGGKAFF.

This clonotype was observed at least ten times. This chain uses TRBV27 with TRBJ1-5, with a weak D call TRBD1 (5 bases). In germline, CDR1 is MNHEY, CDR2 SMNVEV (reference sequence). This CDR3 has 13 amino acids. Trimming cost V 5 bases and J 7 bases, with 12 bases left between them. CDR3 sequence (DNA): TGTGCCAGCAGTATGTGGGGCCCACAGCCCCAGCATTTT. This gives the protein CASSMWGPQPQHF.

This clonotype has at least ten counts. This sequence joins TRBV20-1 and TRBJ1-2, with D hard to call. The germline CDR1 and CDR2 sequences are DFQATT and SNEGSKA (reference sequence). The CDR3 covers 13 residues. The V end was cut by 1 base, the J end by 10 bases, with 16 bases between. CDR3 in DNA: TGCAGTGCTAGAGGTCCCCATAAGGGAGACTACACCTTC. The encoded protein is CSARGPHKGDYTF.

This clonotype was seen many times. CDR3 sequence: CASSPTRASKGEQYF. The CDR3 DNA sequence: TGTGCCAGCAGCCCAACCAGGGCCTCGAAGGGCGAGCAGTACTTC. This sequence joins TRBV7-3 and TRBJ2-7, with D perhaps TRBD1 (5 bases). The CDR3 length is 15 residues. Germline V CDR1 and CDR2: SGHTA, FQGTGA. The V gene lost 5 bases and the J gene lost 6 bases, with 20 bases spanning the gap.

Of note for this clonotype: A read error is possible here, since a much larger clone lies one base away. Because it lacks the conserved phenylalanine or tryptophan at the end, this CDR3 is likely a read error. CDR3 loop: CASSIRDYGYGYTL. The CDR3 DNA is TGCGCCAGCAGCATAAGGGATTACGGATATGGCTACACCCTC. The chain combines TRBV5-1 with TRBJ1-2; D is undetermined. The CDR3 is 14 amino acids. V was shortened by 4 bases and J by 5 bases, with 15 bases between the two germline ends. CDR1 and CDR2 (germline): SGHRS, YFSETQ.

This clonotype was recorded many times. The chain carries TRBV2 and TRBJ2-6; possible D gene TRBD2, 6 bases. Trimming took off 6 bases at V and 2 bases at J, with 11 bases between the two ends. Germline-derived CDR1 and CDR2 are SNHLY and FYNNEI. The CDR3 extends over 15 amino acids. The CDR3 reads CASSGDLAGANVLTF. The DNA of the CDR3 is TGTGCCAGCAGCGGGGACTTGGCTGGGGCCAACGTCCTGACTTTC.

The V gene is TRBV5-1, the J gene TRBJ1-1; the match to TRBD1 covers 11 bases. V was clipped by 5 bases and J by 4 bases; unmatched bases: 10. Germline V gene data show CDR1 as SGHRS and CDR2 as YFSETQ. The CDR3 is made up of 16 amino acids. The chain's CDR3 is CASSLTVGTGGTEAFF. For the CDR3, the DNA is TGCGCCAGCAGTCTGACAGTAGGGACAGGGGGCACTGAAGCTTTCTTT.

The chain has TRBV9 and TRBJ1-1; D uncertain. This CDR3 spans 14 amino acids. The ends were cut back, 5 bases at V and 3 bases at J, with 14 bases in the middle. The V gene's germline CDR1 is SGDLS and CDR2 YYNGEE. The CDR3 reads CASSYSRADTEAFF. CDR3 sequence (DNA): TGTGCCAGCAGTTACTCCCGCGCGGACACTGAAGCTTTCTTT.

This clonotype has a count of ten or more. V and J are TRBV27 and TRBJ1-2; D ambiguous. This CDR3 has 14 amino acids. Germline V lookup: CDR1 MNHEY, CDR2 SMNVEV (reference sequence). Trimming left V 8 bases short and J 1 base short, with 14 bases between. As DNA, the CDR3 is TGTGCCAGCTCCCCGTCTTGGGGTAACTATGGCTACACCTTC. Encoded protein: CASSPSWGNYGYTF.

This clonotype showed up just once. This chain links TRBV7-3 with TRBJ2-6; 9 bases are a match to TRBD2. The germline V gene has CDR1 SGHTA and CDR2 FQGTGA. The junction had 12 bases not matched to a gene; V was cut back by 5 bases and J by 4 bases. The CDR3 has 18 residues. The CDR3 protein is CASSLWVAGVAGANVLTF. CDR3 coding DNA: TGTGCCAGCAGCCTTTGGGTAGCGGGAGTGGCAGGGGCCAACGTCCTGACTTTC.

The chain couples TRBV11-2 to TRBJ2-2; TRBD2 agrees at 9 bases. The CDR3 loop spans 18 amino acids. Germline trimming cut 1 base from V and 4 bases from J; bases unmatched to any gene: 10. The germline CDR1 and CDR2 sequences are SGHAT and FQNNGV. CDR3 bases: TGTGCCAGCAGCTTAGGCCAAGCGGGACTAGCTGTCACCGGGGAGCTGTTTTTT. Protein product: CASSLGQAGLAVTGELFF.